These 27 T cell receptor beta chains came from one sample sequenced in a study of T cells of healthy individuals. TCRdb re-called the 5' RACE reads through MiXCR, storing one row per CDR3 protein. The sample lists 60,000 to 80,000 distinct CDR3 sequences, about 16% occurring once. Receptor source: a human donor in good health.

This clonotype was seen ten or more times. The chain uses TRBV12-3 or TRBV12-4 and TRBJ2-5; D call uncertain. This CDR3 contains 11 residues. V dropped 2 bases and J dropped 5 bases, with 3 bases sitting between them. CDR3 in amino acids: CASSLLETQYF. For the CDR3, the DNA is TGTGCCAGCAGTTTATTGGAGACCCAGTACTTC.

The rearrangement links TRBV28 to TRBJ1-2, with D unclear. This CDR3 is built from 15 residues. Germline V gene lookup returns CDR1 MDHEN and CDR2 SYDVKM. CDR3 nucleotides: TGTGTCGTACCAGGTGGGAGCTTAGCTAACTATGGCTACACCTTC. It translates to CVVPGGSLANYGYTF.

This clonotype was counted ten times or more. The rearrangement joins TRBV9 to TRBJ1-6; a weak D match, TRBD1 (6 bases). V was shortened by 3 bases and J by 6 bases, with 13 bases between the two germline ends. Germline assignment: CDR1 SGDLS and CDR2 YYNGEE. This CDR3 has 15 amino acids. CDR3 nucleotides: TGTGCCAGCAGCGCGGAGGGGGGGAGTAATTCACCCCTCCACTTT. This sequence encodes CASSAEGGSNSPLHF. Full variable domain (missing parts from reference TRBV9 and TRBJ1-6): DSGVTQTPKHLITATGQRVTLRCSPRSGDLSVYWYQQSLDQGLQFLIQYYNGEERAKGNILERFSAQQFPDLHSELNLSSLELGDSALYFCASSAEGGSNSPLHFGNGTRLTVT.

This clonotype was picked up many times. The rearrangement uses TRBV4-3 and TRBJ2-7; TRBD2 aligns across 10 bases. This CDR3 is built from 19 residues. The germline V gene encodes CDR1 LGHNA and CDR2 YSLEER. Germline trimming cut 0 bases from V and 1 base from J; bases unmatched to any gene: 12. CDR3 region: CASSQETTRTSGQSYEQYF. The CDR3 nucleotides are TGCGCCAGCAGCCAAGAAACCACGAGGACTAGCGGCCAGTCCTACGAGCAGTACTTC.

This clonotype was seen repeatedly, ten times or more. The chain has TRBV29-1 and TRBJ2-7, with 13 bases fitting TRBD2. The J segment lost 5 bases and the V segment lost 0 bases, leaving 7 bases of the junction unmatched. Germline CDR1 and CDR2: SQVTM and ANQGSEA. The CDR3 spans 16 residues. CDR3 DNA sequence: TGCAGCGTTGAAGATTTACTAGCGGGGGGGCTTAACGAGCAGTACTTC. Its translation: CSVEDLLAGGLNEQYF.

This clonotype was seen a handful of times. The chain is built from TRBV20-1 and TRBJ2-3; 7 nucleotides agree with TRBD1. The V gene's germline CDR1 is DFQATT and CDR2 SNEGSKA (reference sequence). CDR3 length: 17 amino acids. Losses at the gene ends were 6 bases for V and 0 bases for J; bases not matched to a gene: 15. The CDR3 bases are TGCAGTGCAGTTAAATACCTGGGACAGTCAAGCACAGATACGCAGTATTTT. Protein: CSAVKYLGQSSTDTQYF.

This clonotype was seen many times. This chain uses TRBV4-2 with TRBJ2-1, with 9 bases aligning to TRBD2. There are 15 residues in the CDR3. CDR1 and CDR2 from the germline V gene are LGHNA and YNFKEQ. The junction had 15 bases not matched to a gene; V was cut back by 11 bases and J by 7 bases. The CDR3 DNA reads TGTGCCTCCCGAGGAGCGGGAGGAGGTGGGAATGAGCAGTTCTTC. The encoded protein is CASRGAGGGGNEQFF.

At least ten counts were recorded for this clonotype. The chain links TRBV20-1 to TRBJ1-5; 8 bases are a match to TRBD1. The germline gives CDR1 DFQATT, CDR2 SNEGSKA (reference sequence). V was pared by 3 bases and J by 5 bases, with 9 bases of the junction left unmatched. The CDR3 is 15 amino acids. For the CDR3, the DNA is TGCAGTGCTAGTCTTCCACAGGGGGACCATCAGCCCCAGCATTTT. Its translation is CSASLPQGDHQPQHF.

This clonotype came up a few times. The chain is built from TRBV3-1 and TRBJ2-5; 8 bases map to TRBD2. The CDR3 is 14 residues long. V trimming: 5 bases; J trimming: 4 bases; junction bases outside the gene matches: 6. Germline-derived CDR1 and CDR2 are LGHDT and YNNKEL (reference sequence). The CDR3 loop is CASSSRGGIETQYF. The CDR3, as DNA: TGTGCCAGCAGCTCCCGGGGGGGAATAGAGACCCAGTACTTC.

J is TRBJ2-7 and V is TRBV11-2; 7 bases agree with TRBD2. Trimming at V came to 0 bases and at J to 4 bases, leaving 3 bases not matched to a gene. Germline CDR1 SGHAT, CDR2 FQNNGV. The CDR3 covers 14 residues. The CDR3 reads CASSLEAGDYEQYF. The CDR3 bases are TGTGCCAGCAGCTTAGAGGCGGGAGATTACGAGCAGTACTTC.

This clonotype was counted between two and nine times. The chain carries TRBV15 and TRBJ1-5, with D tentatively TRBD1 (6 bases). The CDR3 loop spans 14 amino acids. From germline, CDR1 is LNHNV and CDR2 YYDKDF (reference sequence). With 5 bases removed from V and 1 base from J, the gap between germline ends came to 9 bases. The chain's CDR3 is CATSRDNSNQPQHF. The CDR3 coding sequence is TGTGCCACCAGCCGGGACAACAGCAATCAGCCCCAGCATTTT.

At least ten counts were recorded for this clonotype. The junction shows a germline mismatch at one end, possibly a read error. J is TRBJ2-7 and V is TRBV7-7; D tentatively fits TRBD1 or TRBD2 (5 bases each). The CDR3 loop spans 14 amino acids. Germline-derived CDR1 and CDR2 are SSHAT and FNYEAQ (reference sequence). CDR3 coding DNA: TGTGCTAGCAGCCCTCCGGGACGGGCCTACGAGCAGTACTTC. This codes for CASSPPGRAYEQYF.

This clonotype was recorded once. The chain links TRBV14 to TRBJ2-7; D gene unclear. The CDR3 is made up of 13 amino acids. Per germline, CDR1 SGHDN and CDR2 FVKESK. V dropped 2 bases and J dropped 5 bases, with 10 bases sitting between them. CDR3 loop: CASSQILGNEQYF. For the CDR3, the DNA is TGTGCCAGCAGCCAAATCTTGGGGAACGAGCAGTACTTC.

This clonotype was recorded at least ten times. The gene calls are TRBV14 and TRBJ2-1; 7 bases are a match to TRBD2. The CDR3 is 15 residues long. Germline lookup yields CDR1 SGHDN and CDR2 FVKESK. Losses at the gene ends were 3 bases for V and 6 bases for J; bases not matched to a gene: 8. The CDR3 DNA follows: TGTGCCAGCAGCCATAAGCGTTCTAGCGGCAATGAGCAGTTCTTC. This sequence encodes CASSHKRSSGNEQFF.

The gene calls are TRBV7-2 and TRBJ2-1; 13 bases are shared with TRBD2. Unmatched junction bases numbered 2, after V lost 6 bases and J lost 6 bases. The CDR3 has 14 amino acids. The germline gives CDR1 SGHTA, CDR2 FQGNSA. The CDR3 here is CASRGLAGRNEQFF. CDR3 sequence (DNA): TGTGCCAGCAGGGGACTAGCGGGACGCAATGAGCAGTTCTTC.

In its sample, this clonotype was seen many times. A junction boundary mismatches the germline segment, possibly from a read error. The rearrangement uses TRBV3-1 and TRBJ2-1; D unclear. The CDR3 sequence is 13 residues long. Germline assignment: CDR1 LGHDT and CDR2 YNNKEL (reference sequence). DNA of the CDR3: TGTGCCAGCAGCCATGGTTCTAACAAAGAGCAGTTCTTC. Translated, it gives CASSHGSNKEQFF.

The chain has TRBV5-6 and TRBJ2-3; D is undetermined. Trimming took 4 bases from V and 0 from J, leaving 12 bases between them. This CDR3 region has 15 residues. Germline V CDR1 and CDR2: SGHDT, YYEEEE. In DNA form, the CDR3 reads TGTGCCAGCAGCCTTAACGGTGCTAGCACAGATACGCAGTATTTT. It yields the protein CASSLNGASTDTQYF.

V is TRBV7-2 and J is TRBJ1-1; D gene uncertain. Germline CDR1 reads SGHTA; CDR2 reads FQGNSA. The V gene lost 4 bases and the J gene lost 0 bases, with 6 bases spanning the gap. CDR3 length: 13 residues. The CDR3 DNA sequence: TGTGCCAGCAGCTGGGCTATGAACACTGAAGCTTTCTTT. It codes for CASSWAMNTEAFF.

On this clonotype itself: An end of the junction differs from the germline gene, which may be a read error. This chain joins TRBV5-1 and TRBJ2-3; the match to TRBD2 covers 7 bases. CDR1 is SGHRS, CDR2 YFSETQ, per germline. The length of the CDR3 is 15 residues. CDR3: CASRGGGDGTDTQYF. CDR3 nucleotides: TGCGCCAGCAGAGGCGGGGGTGACGGCACGGATACGCAGTATTTT.

This clonotype was counted many times. The chain combines TRBV7-2 with TRBJ2-5; a weak D match, TRBD1 (5 bases). The length of the CDR3 is 14 residues. CDR1 is SGHTA and CDR2 is FQGNSA in the germline V gene. The V and J ends lost 1 base and 1 base respectively, with 7 bases between them. CDR3 region: CASSLDTGQETQYF. The CDR3 DNA sequence: TGTGCCAGCAGCTTAGATACAGGCCAAGAGACCCAGTACTTC.

This clonotype was observed many times. The chain recombines TRBV28 with TRBJ1-1; tentative D call: TRBD1 (5 bases). The ends were cut back, 6 bases at V and 7 bases at J, with 18 bases in the middle. The CDR3 is 14 residues long. Germline V gene sequence: CDR1 MDHEN, CDR2 SYDVKM. DNA of the CDR3: TGTGCCAGCAGACTACCGGGGGGATCGAATGAAGCTTTCTTT. Translation: CASRLPGGSNEAFF.

This clonotype was seen a handful of times. The V and J genes are TRBV7-8 and TRBJ2-1; D might be TRBD2 (6 bases). Trimming took off 5 bases at V and 9 bases at J, with 14 bases between the two ends. The germline V gene encodes CDR1 SGHVS and CDR2 FQNEAQ. This CDR3 spans 13 amino acids. The CDR3 DNA reads TGTGCCAGCAGCGGGGGGAGTAGCGGTGAGCAGTTCTTC. Amino acid sequence: CASSGGSSGEQFF. Drawing the rest from reference TRBV7-8 and TRBJ2-1, the complete variable domain is GAGVSQSPRYKVAKRGQDVALRCDPISGHVSLFWYQQALGQGPEFLTYFQNEAQLDKSGLPSDRFFAERPEGSVSTLKIQRTQQEDSAVYLCASSGGSSGEQFFGPGTRLTVL.

V is TRBV6-2 or TRBV6-3 and J is TRBJ1-2; D perhaps matches TRBD1 (5 bases). The CDR3 contains 14 residues. V gave up 5 bases and J gave up 5 bases, with 15 bases separating them. CDR1 and CDR2 from the germline V gene are MNHEY and SVGEGT. CDR3: CASSGARVGYGYTF. In DNA form, the CDR3 reads TGTGCCAGCAGTGGGGCCAGGGTCGGGTATGGCTACACCTTC.

This rearrangement joins TRBV11-2 to TRBJ2-1; 7 nucleotides match TRBD2. Trimming took 5 bases from V and 1 from J; bases not matched to a gene: 8. Germline loops: CDR1 SGHAT, CDR2 FQNNGV. The CDR3 loop spans 16 amino acids. The CDR3 loop reads CASSPGDYRSYNEQFF. For the CDR3, the DNA is TGTGCCAGCAGCCCGGGGGACTATCGTTCCTACAATGAGCAGTTCTTC.

V and J are TRBV2 and TRBJ1-5; D call uncertain. This CDR3 has 13 residues. Trimming stripped 4 bases from V and 4 bases from J, with 8 bases between. Germline V gene lookup returns CDR1 SNHLY and CDR2 FYNNEI. CDR3 nucleotide sequence: TGTGCCAGCAGTGTGGTGGAGAATCAGCCCCAGCATTTT. Protein sequence: CASSVVENQPQHF.

The J gene is TRBJ2-5, the V gene TRBV5-1; 7 bases agree with TRBD2. The CDR3 consists of 16 residues. With 3 bases clipped from V and 5 bases from J, the junction kept 13 bases outside the gene matches. Per the germline V gene, CDR1 is SGHRS and CDR2 is YFSETQ. The DNA of the CDR3 is TGCGCCAGCAGCTGGGGGACTAATATGGGCGGGGAGACCCAGTACTTC. This sequence encodes CASSWGTNMGGETQYF.

This clonotype was picked up a small number of times. The CDR3 here is CASSTGTGTEKLFF. The CDR3 DNA sequence: TGCGCCAGCAGCACGGGGACAGGGACTGAAAAACTGTTTTTT. The chain carries TRBV5-1 and TRBJ1-4; TRBD1 matches at 9 bases. Trimming at V came to 4 bases and at J to 7 bases, leaving 5 bases not matched to a gene. CDR1 SGHRS and CDR2 YFSETQ come from the germline V gene. The CDR3 spans 14 residues.